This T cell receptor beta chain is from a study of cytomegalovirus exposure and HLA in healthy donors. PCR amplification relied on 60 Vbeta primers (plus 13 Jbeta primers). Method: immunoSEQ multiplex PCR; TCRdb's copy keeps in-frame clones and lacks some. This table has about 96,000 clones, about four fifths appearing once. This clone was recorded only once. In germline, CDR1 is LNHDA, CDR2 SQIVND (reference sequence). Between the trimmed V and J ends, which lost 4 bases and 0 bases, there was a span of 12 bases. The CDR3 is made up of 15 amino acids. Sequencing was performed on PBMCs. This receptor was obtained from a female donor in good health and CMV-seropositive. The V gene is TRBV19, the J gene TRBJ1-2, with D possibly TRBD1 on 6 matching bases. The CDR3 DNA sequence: TGTGCCAGTAGTAGGTACAGGGATGCTAACTATGGCTACACCTTC. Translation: CASSRYRDANYGYTF.